This T cell receptor beta chain was observed in a study of blood T cell repertoires in COVID-19. Across the whole study: Both acute and convalescent COVID-19 samples were obtained from the United States, Italy and Spain. PBMCs, B-cell-depleted T cells, or T cells were the source of the cDNA or gDNA that made up the material.

Germline V gene data show CDR1 as LGHNA and CDR2 as YSLEER. The CDR3 runs to 17 residues. V lost 0 bases to trimming and J lost 5 bases; unmatched junction nucleotides: 5. How the authors handled the data: The authors estimated nucleated cell counts from reference gene primer amplification. TCRdb's table, derived via immunoSEQ multiplex PCR, lists solely in-frame clones and lacks some. From that table come the V and J calls and clone size; the DNA was used to work out D and trimming. Here the sample spans about 55,000 clones, just under 90% being singletons. The receptor was isolated from a man in his 60s with acute or convalescent COVID-19. The sequenced sample was peripheral blood. The gene calls are TRBV4-3 and TRBJ2-7; 15 bases fit TRBD2. CDR3 sequence: CASSQDRTSGRANEQYF. The CDR3 DNA follows: TGCGCCAGCAGCCAAGATCGGACTAGCGGGAGGGCCAACGAGCAGTACTTC.